Shown below are 32 T cell receptor beta chains from a single sample sequenced in a study of cytomegalovirus exposure and HLA in healthy donors. The PCR had 60 Vbeta and 13 Jbeta primers. Measured with immunoSEQ multiplex PCR; TCRdb has only the in-frame clones, and not every one. This sample has roughly 130,000 clones, with around four fifths found just once. The sample consisted of PBMCs. These receptors originate from a woman aged 40 to 55 in good health and CMV-seropositive.

The J gene is TRBJ1-2, the V gene TRBV6-1; possible D gene TRBD1, 6 bases. The CDR3 has 12 amino acids. Germline CDR1 MNHNS, CDR2 SASEGT. V shed 3 bases and J shed 8 bases, with 10 bases lying between them. In DNA form, the CDR3 reads TGTGCCAGCAGTGATACAGGGCGCGGCTACACCTTC. This gives the protein CASSDTGRGYTF.

The chain combines TRBV6-5 with TRBJ1-2, with 7 bases fitting TRBD1. The CDR3 contains 13 residues. Per the germline V gene, CDR1 is MNHEY and CDR2 is SVGAGI. V dropped 6 bases and J dropped 5; count of bases not matched to a gene: 6. In DNA form, the CDR3 reads TGTGCCAGCAGAGAGGGGGCGAAGTATGGCTACACCTTC. Residues: CASREGAKYGYTF.

The chain uses TRBV9 and TRBJ1-1, with TRBD1 identical over 9 bases. The trim removed 4 bases at V and 4 bases at J, leaving 2 bases unmatched. The germline V gene has CDR1 SGDLS and CDR2 YYNGEE. The CDR3 spans 13 residues. The CDR3 spells CASSMTGGTEAFF. CDR3 bases: TGTGCCAGCAGCATGACAGGGGGCACTGAAGCTTTCTTT. The variable domain in full, completed from reference TRBV9 and TRBJ1-1, reads DSGVTQTPKHLITATGQRVTLRCSPRSGDLSVYWYQQSLDQGLQFLIQYYNGEERAKGNILERFSAQQFPDLHSELNLSSLELGDSALYFCASSMTGGTEAFFGQGTRLTVV.

J is TRBJ1-1 and V is TRBV7-9, with D maybe TRBD1 (5 bases). V dropped 3 bases and J dropped 0 bases, with 11 bases sitting between them. Germline V gene data show CDR1 as SEHNR and CDR2 as FQNEAQ (reference sequence). The CDR3 length is 15 residues. The CDR3, as DNA: TGTGCCAGCAGCTTTGACAGTAACATGAACACTGAAGCTTTCTTT. Translation: CASSFDSNMNTEAFF.

This clone was seen a few times. The chain uses TRBV7-2 and TRBJ2-1; tentative D call: TRBD1 (5 bases). CDR3 length: 14 residues. V shed 1 base and J shed 5 bases, with 9 bases lying between them. Per germline, CDR1 SGHTA and CDR2 FQGNSA. CDR3 bases: TGTGCCAGCAGCTTAGGCAGACAGCACAATGAGCAGTTCTTC. Encoded protein: CASSLGRQHNEQFF. Full variable domain (missing parts from reference TRBV7-2 and TRBJ2-1): GAGVSQSPSNKVTEKGKDVELRCDPISGHTALYWYRQSLGQGLEFLIYFQGNSAPDKSGLPSDRFSAERTGGSVSTLTIQRTQQEDSAVYLCASSLGRQHNEQFFGPGTRLTVL.

The gene calls are TRBV6-1 and TRBJ2-1; the D is unclear. The CDR3 is 11 residues long. V was trimmed by 5 bases and J by 4 bases, leaving 3 bases between them. Germline V CDR1 and CDR2: MNHNS, SASEGT. In DNA form, the CDR3 reads TGTGCCAGCAGTCCATACAATGAGCAGTTCTTC. Residues: CASSPYNEQFF.

The rearrangement links TRBV15 to TRBJ2-7; 10 bases are a match to TRBD1. V was clipped by 5 bases and J by 1 base; unmatched bases: 11. The CDR3 extends over 17 amino acids. The germline V gene encodes CDR1 LNHNV and CDR2 YYDKDF (reference sequence). The CDR3 is CATSPLDRGLNSYEQYF. The CDR3 nucleotides read TGTGCCACCAGCCCGCTTGACAGGGGGCTAAATTCCTACGAGCAGTACTTC.

This chain joins TRBV11-2 and TRBJ1-1; 8 bases are shared with TRBD1. This CDR3 has 15 amino acids. The V segment lost 5 bases and the J segment 1 base; nucleotides outside the gene matches: 6. Germline V CDR1 and CDR2: SGHAT, FQNNGV. Here the CDR3 DNA reads TGTGCCAGCAGCCTCTCCGGACAGGGGAACACTGAAGCTTTCTTT. Its translation: CASSLSGQGNTEAFF.

The genes are TRBV6-1 and TRBJ2-7, with D unclear. The CDR3 is made up of 13 amino acids. Germline CDR1 reads MNHNS; CDR2 reads SASEGT. V was pared by 5 bases and J by 0 bases, with 8 bases between. This CDR3 is CASSQRVSYEQYF. Here the CDR3 DNA reads TGTGCCAGCAGTCAACGGGTCTCCTACGAGCAGTACTTC.

The V call is TRBV29-1, the J call TRBJ2-1; 7 bases map to TRBD1. The CDR3 is 15 amino acids. Germline lookup yields CDR1 SQVTM and CDR2 ANQGSEA. V gave up 6 bases and J gave up 0 bases; unmatched junction bases: 8. In nucleotides, the CDR3 is TGCAGCGTCAAGAGGGGACAGAGCTCCTACAATGAGCAGTTCTTC. Its translation is CSVKRGQSSYNEQFF.

The chain carries TRBV27 and TRBJ1-1, with D maybe TRBD1 (5 bases). CDR3 length equals 23 residues. From germline, CDR1 is MNHEY and CDR2 SMNVEV (reference sequence). V lost 5 bases and J 1 base, leaving 38 bases between the germline ends. CDR3 nucleotides: TGTGCCAGCAGTCCGACGCCGGCGTATCGGGCGGGGGGAACCGTAAAAGGGAACACTGAAGCTTTCTTT. Its protein product is CASSPTPAYRAGGTVKGNTEAFF.

The rearrangement uses TRBV5-4 and TRBJ2-7; 8 bases fit TRBD2. The J segment lost 9 bases and the V segment lost 3 bases, leaving 11 bases of the junction unmatched. The germline V gene has CDR1 SGHNT and CDR2 YYREEE (reference sequence). The CDR3 extends over 14 amino acids. This CDR3 is CASSSLGREDRQYF. DNA of the CDR3: TGTGCCAGCAGCTCCCTAGGGCGGGAGGACAGGCAGTACTTC.

V and J are TRBV27 and TRBJ2-7; TRBD2 matches 10 bases. V lost 4 bases and J lost 2; bases outside the gene matches: 2. CDR3 length: 14 residues. Germline-derived CDR1 and CDR2 are MNHEY and SMNVEV (reference sequence). CDR3 protein: CASSWTSGPYEQYF. In nucleotides, the CDR3 is TGTGCCAGCAGTTGGACTAGCGGACCCTACGAGCAGTACTTC.

The chain combines TRBV15 with TRBJ1-5; D remains unclear. Trimming took off 5 bases at V and 4 bases at J, with 12 bases between the two ends. Germline CDR1 LNHNV, CDR2 YYDKDF (reference sequence). The CDR3 is 14 amino acids. The CDR3, as DNA: TGTGCCACCAGCCCTATGGCGGGAAATCAGCCCCAGCATTTT. This sequence encodes CATSPMAGNQPQHF.

With respect to this clone: An end of the junction differs from the germline gene, which may be a read error. The genes are TRBV7-9 and TRBJ2-7; D is uncertain. The germline gives CDR1 SEHNR, CDR2 FQNEAQ (reference sequence). The CDR3 loop spans 13 amino acids. The CDR3: CTSSLESSYEQYF. CDR3 DNA: TGTACCAGCAGCTTAGAGAGCTCCTACGAGCAGTACTTC.

This chain uses TRBV5-1 with TRBJ2-1; no clear D gene. From germline, CDR1 is SGHRS and CDR2 YFSETQ. Trimming took off 0 bases at V and 0 bases at J, with 7 bases between the two ends. The CDR3 is 15 amino acids. The CDR3 loop reads CASSLDSSSYNEQFF. The CDR3 DNA is TGCGCCAGCAGCTTGGATAGCAGCTCCTACAATGAGCAGTTCTTC.

The rearrangement links TRBV7-9 to TRBJ2-2; 8 bases fit TRBD1. The junction had 4 bases not matched to a gene; V was cut back by 1 base and J by 3 bases. Germline values: CDR1 SEHNR, CDR2 FQNEAQ (reference sequence). The CDR3 contains 16 residues. CDR3 DNA sequence: TGTGCCAGCAGCTTAGTACCAGGGGGCTACACCGGGGAGCTGTTTTTT. Its protein product is CASSLVPGGYTGELFF.

The chain combines TRBV15 with TRBJ2-1; 10 bases map to TRBD2. This CDR3 is 18 amino acids long. The V gene's germline CDR1 is LNHNV and CDR2 YYDKDF (reference sequence). The V segment lost 0 bases and the J segment 5 bases; nucleotides outside the gene matches: 10. CDR3 sequence: CATSRDLWRLAGNNEQFF. CDR3 DNA sequence: TGTGCCACCAGCAGAGATCTGTGGAGACTAGCGGGCAACAATGAGCAGTTCTTC.

The chain employs TRBV5-8 and TRBJ1-5; unclear D gene. The CDR3 runs to 14 residues. V lost 1 base, J lost 4 bases, and 9 bases lay in between. The germline gives CDR1 SGHTS, CDR2 YDEGEE. This chain's CDR3 is CASSLYITNQPQHF. In DNA, the CDR3 is TGTGCCAGCAGCTTGTACATTACGAATCAGCCCCAGCATTTT.

The chain uses TRBV5-8 and TRBJ2-2, with D perhaps matching TRBD2 (6 bases). The V and J ends lost 4 bases and 1 base respectively, with 14 bases between them. The CDR3 covers 16 residues. CDR1 SGHTS and CDR2 YDEGEE come from the germline V gene. In DNA form, the CDR3 reads TGTGCCAGCAGCGGATCGGGACTTTTGAACACCGGGGAGCTGTTTTTT. Translating gives CASSGSGLLNTGELFF.

The J gene is TRBJ2-6, the V gene TRBV18; TRBD1 agrees at 9 bases. From germline, CDR1 is KGHSH and CDR2 LQKENI. The CDR3 is 17 residues long. With 6 bases clipped from V and 0 bases from J, the junction kept 6 bases outside the gene matches. The CDR3 bases are TGTGCCAGCTCCAAGGACAGGGGTATCTCTGGGGCCAACGTCCTGACTTTC. It yields the protein CASSKDRGISGANVLTF. Together with reference TRBV18 and TRBJ2-6, the CDR3 gives the full variable domain: NAGVMQNPRHLVRRRGQEARLRCSPMKGHSHVYWYRQLPEEGLKFMVYLQKENIIDESGMPKERFSAEFPKEGPSILRIQQVVRGDSAAYFCASSKDRGISGANVLTFGAGSRLTVL.

The chain employs TRBV5-1 and TRBJ2-7, with D perhaps TRBD1 (5 bases). The germline V gene encodes CDR1 SGHRS and CDR2 YFSETQ. The CDR3 has 13 residues. V was cut by 2 bases and J by 3 bases, with 9 bases left in between. CDR3 loop: CASSFRQSYEQYF. In nucleotides, the CDR3 is TGCGCCAGCAGCTTCCGACAGAGCTACGAGCAGTACTTC.

This clone was counted a few times. The chain combines TRBV7-2 with TRBJ1-3; 8 nucleotides align to TRBD1. There are 16 residues in the CDR3. Germline-derived CDR1 and CDR2 are SGHTA and FQGNSA. J lost 3 bases, V lost 1 base, and 5 bases had no gene match. CDR3 amino acids: CASSLVQGARGNTIYF. The CDR3, as DNA: TGTGCCAGCAGCTTAGTTCAGGGGGCGCGTGGAAACACCATATATTTT.

This clone was recorded only once. The chain combines TRBV5-1 with TRBJ1-2, with 7 bases lining up with TRBD1. Germline values: CDR1 SGHRS, CDR2 YFSETQ. This CDR3 is built from 13 residues. The V gene end was trimmed by 4 bases and the J gene end by 7 bases; junction bases not matched to a gene: 7. CDR3 sequence reads: CASSATGSGGYTF. CDR3 bases: TGCGCCAGCAGCGCGACAGGGTCTGGTGGCTACACCTTC.

The genes are TRBV7-6 and TRBJ2-5, with 8 bases aligning to TRBD1. After removal of 0 bases from V and 1 base from J, the junction contained 4 bases not matched to a gene. The CDR3 runs to 16 residues. Germline-derived CDR1 and CDR2 are SGHVS and FNYEAQ. The CDR3: CASSLAGGTGQETQYF. As DNA, the CDR3 is TGTGCCAGCAGCTTAGCTGGGGGGACAGGCCAAGAGACCCAGTACTTC.

The J gene is TRBJ1-1, the V gene TRBV5-1, with D perhaps TRBD1 (5 bases). V dropped 4 bases and J dropped 0 bases, with 13 bases sitting between them. Germline CDR1 and CDR2: SGHRS and YFSETQ. The CDR3 contains 15 residues. CDR3 bases: TGCGCCAGCAGCCCGGATGGACAAATGAACACTGAAGCTTTCTTT. It is translated as CASSPDGQMNTEAFF.

This rearrangement joins TRBV27 to TRBJ2-5; 8 bases are shared with TRBD1. Trimming cost V 5 bases and J 5 bases; bases outside gene matches: 10. This CDR3 comprises 15 residues. Germline lookup yields CDR1 MNHEY and CDR2 SMNVEV (reference sequence). The CDR3 here is CASSPDRQGWETQYF. CDR3 coding DNA: TGTGCCAGCAGTCCAGATCGACAGGGGTGGGAGACCCAGTACTTC.

Note on this clone: At one end the junction does not follow the germline gene, possibly because of a read error. This chain uses TRBV10-2 with TRBJ2-5, with 7 bases lining up with TRBD1. The germline V gene has CDR1 WSHSY and CDR2 SAAADI. This CDR3 has 13 amino acids. CDR3 in amino acids: CASRGGLTGTQHF. DNA for the CDR3: TGCGCCAGCAGAGGGGGCCTAACGGGGACCCAGCACTTC.

The chain joins TRBV18 to TRBJ2-3; D ambiguous. There are 13 residues in the CDR3. The V and J ends lost 7 bases and 2 bases respectively, with 10 bases between them. The germline CDR1 and CDR2 sequences are KGHSH and LQKENI. The CDR3 loop is CASLIQNTDTQYF. In DNA, the CDR3 is TGTGCCAGCTTGATACAGAACACAGATACGCAGTATTTT. Variable domain in full (rest from reference TRBV18 and TRBJ2-3): NAGVMQNPRHLVRRRGQEARLRCSPMKGHSHVYWYRQLPEEGLKFMVYLQKENIIDESGMPKERFSAEFPKEGPSILRIQQVVRGDSAAYFCASLIQNTDTQYFGPGTRLTVL.

V and J are TRBV7-9 and TRBJ1-4, with TRBD1 matching 10 bases. The CDR3 is made up of 15 amino acids. The germline CDR1 and CDR2 sequences are SEHNR and FQNEAQ (reference sequence). V trimming: 5 bases; J trimming: 7 bases; junction bases outside the gene matches: 7. CDR3 protein: CASSPRQGAGEKLFF. The CDR3 DNA reads as TGTGCCAGCAGCCCGAGACAGGGGGCAGGTGAAAAACTGTTTTTT.

CDR3 region: CASSSDRPRVSTDTQYF. DNA for the CDR3: TGTGCCAGCAGCTCGGACAGACCGAGGGTTAGCACAGATACGCAGTATTTT. The J gene is TRBJ2-3, the V gene TRBV2; TRBD1 is a possible D gene (6 bases). The germline gives CDR1 SNHLY, CDR2 FYNNEI. The CDR3 is made up of 17 amino acids. The V gene lost 6 bases and the J gene lost 0 bases, with 19 bases spanning the gap. Looking up the rest from reference TRBV2 and TRBJ2-3 gives the full variable domain: EPEVTQTPSHQVTQMGQEVILRCVPISNHLYFYWYRQILGQKVEFLVSFYNNEISEKSEIFDDQFSVERPDGSNFTLKIRSTKLEDSAMYFCASSSDRPRVSTDTQYFGPGTRLTVL.

V usage is TRBV5-1 and J usage is TRBJ2-1; no reliable D call. Trimming took off 4 bases at V and 6 bases at J, with 14 bases between the two ends. CDR1 is SGHRS, CDR2 YFSETQ, per germline. CDR3 length: 14 residues. CDR3: CASSPRYGSNEQFF. The DNA of the CDR3 is TGCGCCAGCAGCCCCCGTTACGGTAGCAATGAGCAGTTCTTC. Combining the CDR3 with reference TRBV5-1 and TRBJ2-1 gives the whole variable domain KAGVTQTPRYLIKTRGQQVTLSCSPISGHRSVSWYQQTPGQGLQFLFEYFSETQRNKGNFPGRFSGRQFSNSRSEMNVSTLELGDSALYLCASSPRYGSNEQFFGPGTRLTVL.